The 24 T cell receptor beta chains in this list originate from one sample, sequenced in a study of post-analysis software for immune sequencing data. Study-level points and caveats: TRBV5-6, TRBV5-1 and TRBV20-1 belonged to a set of a few TRBV segments that were more frequent in patients than controls.

Their antigen targets remain unknown. Unique molecular identifiers had been added to the TCR beta cDNA libraries. MiXCR, applied by TCRdb to the PCR reads, yields one record per CDR3 protein. Seen here are fewer than 550,000 distinct CDR3 sequences, around a third observed once, and the top ten hold approximately 6%. Material for sequencing was blood. These receptor sequences come from a girl aged 2-17 years with multiple sclerosis.

The chain employs TRBV6-1 and TRBJ2-3; D is possibly TRBD2 (6 bases). The V gene lost 5 bases and the J gene lost 4 bases, with 13 bases spanning the gap. CDR1 and CDR2 from the germline V gene are MNHNS and SASEGT. The CDR3 is 14 residues long. CDR3 in DNA: TGTGCCAGCAGTCCGGGGGTCTCCGCAGATACGCAGTATTTT. Its translation is CASSPGVSADTQYF.

The chain uses TRBV6-1 and TRBJ2-1; 8 bases are a match to TRBD2. The V gene end was trimmed by 3 bases and the J gene end by 4 bases; junction bases not matched to a gene: 8. Looked up from germline, CDR1 is MNHNS and CDR2 is SASEGT. CDR3 length: 16 amino acids. The DNA of the CDR3 is TGTGCCAGCAGTGATAGGGAACTAGCGGCTTACAATGAGCAGTTCTTC. Amino acids: CASSDRELAAYNEQFF.

The chain is built from TRBV6-5 and TRBJ1-2; D gene ambiguous. Trimming cost V 6 bases and J 2 bases, with 10 bases left between them. The CDR3 has 13 amino acids. Germline-derived CDR1 and CDR2 are MNHEY and SVGAGI. CDR3 residues: CASSRDNNYGYTF. For the CDR3, the DNA is TGTGCCAGCAGCCGAGACAACAACTATGGCTACACCTTC.

This chain connects TRBV18 to TRBJ1-1; 7 positions match TRBD1. CDR3 size: 15 residues. V lost 1 base and J lost 1; bases outside the gene matches: 3. Germline CDR1 reads KGHSH; CDR2 reads LQKENI. Here the CDR3 reads CASSPLYRGNTEAFF. In DNA, the CDR3 is TGTGCCAGCTCACCACTCTACAGGGGGAACACTGAAGCTTTCTTT.

This clonotype was counted between two and nine times. The chain combines TRBV10-3 with TRBJ2-4, with TRBD1 as a possible D gene (6 bases). Between the trimmed V and J ends, which lost 7 bases and 15 bases, there was a span of 19 bases. Germline CDR1 and CDR2: ENHRY and SYGVKD. This CDR3 is 12 amino acids long. The DNA for the CDR3 is TGTGCCATCAAAGGTTGGGGGCAACGAGTGTACTTC. Protein: CAIKGWGQRVYF.

This sequence joins TRBV6-1 and TRBJ2-4; a weak D match, TRBD2 (5 bases). The J call may be wrong; the DNA end is better matched by TRBJ2-7. This CDR3 spans 17 amino acids. Germline CDR1 is MNHNS and CDR2 is SASEGT. The CDR3 sequence: CASSRGEKIASGYEQYF. DNA of the CDR3: TGTGCCAGCAGCCGGGGAGAGAAAATAGCGTCGGGTTACGAGCAGTACTTC.

This clonotype was seen only a few times. The chain is built from TRBV20-1 and TRBJ2-5, with 12 positions matching TRBD2. There are 19 residues in the CDR3. V shed 0 bases and J 5 bases; nucleotides not matched to a gene: 16. In germline, CDR1 is DFQATT, CDR2 SNEGSKA (reference sequence). DNA for the CDR3: TGCAGTGCTAGAGACCTCGGACTAGCGGGGAGACGACTCACGGAGACCCAGTACTTC. Amino acid sequence: CSARDLGLAGRRLTETQYF.

This clonotype has only a few counts. This chain links TRBV29-1 with TRBJ2-5; 8 positions match TRBD1. This CDR3 region has 14 residues. CDR1 is SQVTM, CDR2 ANQGSEA, per germline. V gave up 6 bases and J gave up 5 bases; unmatched junction bases: 11. The CDR3: CSVTRGPQWETQYF. The CDR3 DNA is TGCAGCGTCACCAGGGGGCCTCAATGGGAGACCCAGTACTTC. Using reference TRBV29-1 and TRBJ2-5 for the parts outside the CDR3, the full variable domain is SAVISQKPSRDICQRGTSLTIQCQVDSQVTMMFWYRQQPGQSLTLIATANQGSEATYESGFVIDKFPISRPNLTFSTLTVSNMSPEDSSIYLCSVTRGPQWETQYFGPGTRLLVL.

J is TRBJ2-1 and V is TRBV4-1; TRBD1 matches 10 bases. The germline CDR1 and CDR2 sequences are MGHRA and YSYEKL. With V trimmed by 3 bases and J by 12 bases, 5 bases remained unmatched. The CDR3 is 13 residues long. The CDR3 loop reads CASSHGDRGGQFF. CDR3 coding DNA: TGCGCCAGCAGCCACGGGGACAGGGGAGGGCAGTTCTTC.

Here the CDR3 reads CASSPPAQSSSYEQYF. The CDR3 DNA sequence: TGCGCCAGCAGCCCCCCCGCACAGTCGAGCTCCTACGAGCAGTACTTC. This chain connects TRBV4-1 to TRBJ2-7; unclear D gene. V dropped 4 bases and J dropped 0 bases, with 16 bases sitting between them. The CDR3 runs to 16 residues. Germline values: CDR1 MGHRA, CDR2 YSYEKL.

The chain carries TRBV20-1 and TRBJ1-2; unclear D gene. Deletions cut 5 bases from V and 5 bases from J, with 12 bases between. The germline CDR1 and CDR2 sequences are DFQATT and SNEGSKA (reference sequence). The CDR3 length is 12 residues. The CDR3 sequence is CSADGSSYGYTF. CDR3 sequence (DNA): TGCAGTGCTGACGGAAGCAGTTATGGCTACACCTTC.

V and J are TRBV20-1 and TRBJ2-1; D may be TRBD1 or TRBD2 (6 bases each). The CDR3 length is 17 residues. Trimming shortened V by 6 bases and J by 2 bases, and 23 bases separated the two germline ends. Per the germline V gene, CDR1 is DFQATT and CDR2 is SNEGSKA (reference sequence). The CDR3 DNA sequence: TGCAGTGCCTCAAAAGGGGGGTGGCATGGGGCCTACAATGAGCAGTTCTTC. Translating it yields CSASKGGWHGAYNEQFF.

The V call is TRBV20-1, the J call TRBJ1-6; a weak D match, TRBD1 (5 bases). This CDR3 comprises 16 residues. Germline assignment: CDR1 DFQATT and CDR2 SNEGSKA (reference sequence). Trimming stripped 6 bases from V and 3 bases from J, with 18 bases between. CDR3 DNA sequence: TGCAGTGCCGATCCCCGTGACAGTGTCTATAATTCACCCCTCCACTTT. Translating gives CSADPRDSVYNSPLHF.

In the case of this clonotype: At one end, the junction sequence differs from germline, possibly due to a read error. This sequence joins TRBV20-1 and TRBJ2-3; 8 nucleotides match TRBD1. Germline CDR1 and CDR2: DFQATT and SNEGSKA (reference sequence). The CDR3 contains 15 residues. The CDR3 is CSARERQGSGDTRYF. CDR3 nucleotides: TGCAGTGCTAGAGAGAGACAGGGGTCGGGCGATACGCGGTATTTT.

The V gene is TRBV20-1, the J gene TRBJ2-1; 10 bases are a match to TRBD2. V shed 5 bases, J shed 9 bases, and the junction held 10 bases outside the gene matches. The CDR3 is 14 amino acids. The germline V gene has CDR1 DFQATT and CDR2 SNEGSKA (reference sequence). The CDR3 bases are TGCAGTGCTCCACTAGCGGGGCCGTGGGGTGAGCAGTTCTTC. It encodes CSAPLAGPWGEQFF.

The sample holds one count of this clonotype. The CDR3 does not end in the conserved phenylalanine or tryptophan, so this is likely a read error. V and J are TRBV29-1 and TRBJ1-1; D is uncertain. V was clipped by 0 bases and J by 11 bases, with 16 bases between them. CDR1 is SQVTM and CDR2 is ANQGSEA in the germline V gene. The CDR3 consists of 13 residues. The CDR3 spells CSVEDLLGVGAFL. The CDR3 DNA reads TGCAGCGTTGAAGATCTTCTTGGGGTCGGGGCTTTCTTG.

The chain employs TRBV6-2 or TRBV6-3 and TRBJ2-7; perhaps TRBD1 as D (5 bases). Trimming left V 3 bases short and J 2 bases short, with 14 bases between. This CDR3 spans 15 amino acids. CDR1 and CDR2 (germline): MNHEY, SVGEGT. In DNA form, the CDR3 reads TGTGCCAGCAGTTATTCAGGGCAGAAGACCTACGAGCAGTACTTC. Protein: CASSYSGQKTYEQYF.

This CDR3 is CASSPGTEANEKLFF. As DNA, the CDR3 is TGTGCCAGCTCACCTGGGACCGAGGCTAATGAAAAACTGTTTTTT. This chain links TRBV18 with TRBJ1-4; the D gene is possibly TRBD1 (5 bases). The CDR3 is 15 residues long. Germline values: CDR1 KGHSH, CDR2 LQKENI. V lost 3 bases, J lost 3 bases, and 11 bases lay in between.

This chain connects TRBV12-3 or TRBV12-4 to TRBJ2-1; 10 bases line up with TRBD2. The V segment lost 2 bases and the J segment 4 bases; nucleotides outside the gene matches: 2. This CDR3 contains 15 residues. The CDR3 DNA reads as TGTGCCAGCAGTTTACGAGCGGGGGGGTACAATGAGCAGTTCTTC. It is translated as CASSLRAGGYNEQFF.

The genes are TRBV4-1 and TRBJ2-3, with 11 bases lining up with TRBD2. Trimming cost V 1 base and J 5 bases; bases outside gene matches: 2. CDR3 length: 15 amino acids. The germline V gene has CDR1 MGHRA and CDR2 YSYEKL. In DNA form, the CDR3 reads TGCGCCAGCAGCCAAGCTAGCGGGGGGAAAGATACGCAGTATTTT. Translating it yields CASSQASGGKDTQYF.

There are a few counts of this clonotype. The rearrangement links TRBV6-5 to TRBJ2-5; D might be TRBD2 (7 bases). The CDR3 extends over 15 amino acids. Trimming took off 1 base at V and 5 bases at J, with 14 bases between the two ends. Germline V gene data show CDR1 as MNHEY and CDR2 as SVGAGI. The CDR3 bases are TGTGCCAGCAGTTACTTTGGGGGGGCCCAGGAGACCCAGTACTTC. Its protein is CASSYFGGAQETQYF.

The chain joins TRBV4-1 to TRBJ2-5, with a possible D match to TRBD2 (7 bases). V dropped 8 bases and J dropped 2 bases, with 21 bases sitting between them. The CDR3 is 16 amino acids. Germline lookup yields CDR1 MGHRA and CDR2 YSYEKL. The CDR3 coding sequence is TGCGCCAGCCGCCCGGAAGGGGGGGGCCTGCAAGAGACCCAGTACTTC. Protein: CASRPEGGGLQETQYF.

This chain joins TRBV12-3 or TRBV12-4 and TRBJ1-2; D might be TRBD1 (5 bases). This CDR3 contains 14 residues. Trimming pared 2 bases from V and 4 bases from J, leaving 11 bases between. For the CDR3, the DNA is TGTGCCAGCAGTTTACAAAGACAGTCCTATGGCTACACCTTC. It translates to CASSLQRQSYGYTF.

The CDR3 nucleotides read TGCAGCGTAGTCAGGGACAATGAGCAGTTCTTC. Protein: CSVVRDNEQFF. V gene TRBV29-1 combines with J gene TRBJ2-1, with D possibly being TRBD1 (5 bases). Looked up from germline, CDR1 is SQVTM and CDR2 is ANQGSEA. The CDR3 covers 11 residues. V was clipped by 6 bases and J by 5 bases, with 8 bases between them.